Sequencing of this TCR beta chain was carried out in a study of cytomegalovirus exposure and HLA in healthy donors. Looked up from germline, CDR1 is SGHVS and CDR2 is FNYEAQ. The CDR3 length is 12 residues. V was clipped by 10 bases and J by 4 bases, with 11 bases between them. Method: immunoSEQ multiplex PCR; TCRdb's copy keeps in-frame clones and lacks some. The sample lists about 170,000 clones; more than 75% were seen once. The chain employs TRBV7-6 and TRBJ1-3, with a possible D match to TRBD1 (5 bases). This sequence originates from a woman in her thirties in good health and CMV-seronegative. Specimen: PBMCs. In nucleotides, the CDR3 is TGTGCCAACGCAGGGTTCGGAAACACCATATATTTT. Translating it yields CANAGFGNTIYF.